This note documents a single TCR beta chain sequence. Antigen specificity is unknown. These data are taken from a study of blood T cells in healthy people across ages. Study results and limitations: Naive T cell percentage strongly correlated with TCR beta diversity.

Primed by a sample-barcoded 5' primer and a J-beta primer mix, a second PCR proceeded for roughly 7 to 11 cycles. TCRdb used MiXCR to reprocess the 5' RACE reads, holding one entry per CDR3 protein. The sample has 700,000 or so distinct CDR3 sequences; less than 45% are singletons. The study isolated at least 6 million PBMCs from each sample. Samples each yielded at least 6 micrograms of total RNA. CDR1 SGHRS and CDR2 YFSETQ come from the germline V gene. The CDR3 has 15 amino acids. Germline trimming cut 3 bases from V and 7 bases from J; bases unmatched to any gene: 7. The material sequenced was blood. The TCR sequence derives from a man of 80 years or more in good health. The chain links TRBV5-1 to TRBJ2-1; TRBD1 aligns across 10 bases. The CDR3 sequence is CASSSRGQGENEQFF. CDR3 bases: TGCGCCAGCAGCTCACGAGGACAGGGGGAAAATGAGCAGTTCTTC.